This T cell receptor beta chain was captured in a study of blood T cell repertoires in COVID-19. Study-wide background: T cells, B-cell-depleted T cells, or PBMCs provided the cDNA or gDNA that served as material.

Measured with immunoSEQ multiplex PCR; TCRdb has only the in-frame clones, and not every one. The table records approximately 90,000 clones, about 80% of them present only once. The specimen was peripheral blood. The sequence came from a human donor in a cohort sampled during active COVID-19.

The CDR3 protein is CASNPTPGQGIGELFF. The CDR3 region has the DNA TGTGCCAGCAATCCCACCCCGGGACAGGGGATCGGGGAGCTGTTTTTT. The rearrangement links TRBV28 to TRBJ2-2, with TRBD1 matching over 10 bases. Germline CDR1 is MDHEN and CDR2 is SYDVKM. The CDR3 has 16 residues. After removal of 7 bases from V and 7 bases from J, the junction contained 12 bases not matched to a gene. Using reference TRBV28 and TRBJ2-2 for the parts outside the CDR3, the full variable domain is DVKVTQSSRYLVKRTGEKVFLECVQDMDHENMFWYRQDPGLGLRLIYFSYDVKMKEKGDIPEGYSVSREKKERFSLILESASTNQTSMYLCASNPTPGQGIGELFFGEGSRLTVL.